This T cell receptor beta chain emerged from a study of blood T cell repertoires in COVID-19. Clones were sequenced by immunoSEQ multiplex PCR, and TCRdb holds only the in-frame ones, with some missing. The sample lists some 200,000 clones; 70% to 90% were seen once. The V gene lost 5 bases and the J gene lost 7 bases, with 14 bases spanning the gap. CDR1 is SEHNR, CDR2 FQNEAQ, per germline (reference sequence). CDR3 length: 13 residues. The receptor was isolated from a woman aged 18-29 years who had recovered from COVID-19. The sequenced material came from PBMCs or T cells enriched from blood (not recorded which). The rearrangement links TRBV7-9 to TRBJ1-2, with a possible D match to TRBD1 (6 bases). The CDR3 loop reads CASSHRDITGYTF. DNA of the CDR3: TGTGCCAGCAGCCACCGGGACATAACTGGCTACACCTTC.